Listed below are T cell receptor beta chains from one sample, sequenced in a study of PD-1 blockade in mismatch repair-deficient tumors. Sequenced by immunoSEQ multiplex PCR; TCRdb stores in-frame clones only, minus some. The sample lists about 39,000 clones; 75% to 90% were seen once. The input for sequencing was PBMCs, taken less than 40 weeks after starting pembrolizumab. All receptors come from an adult with mismatch repair-deficient cancer. Both conserved end residues are part of each CDR3. D genes are given only for firm matches. Not all rows give a size; the values are once, few, many and, for expanded clones, a class.

>.|TRBD2|TRBV5-1|TRBJ2-7
CASSLEAAGALEQYF
TGCGCCAGCAGCTTGGAAGCTGCGGGAGCCCTCGAGCAGTACTTC
>.|TRBD2|TRBV10-3|TRBJ2-7
CAISAPLAGLSYEQYF
TGTGCCATCAGTGCCCCACTAGCGGGCCTCTCCTACGAGCAGTACTTC
>.|TRBD1|TRBV6-1|TRBJ1-2
CASSLQTGGDYGYTF
TGTGCCAGCAGTCTCCAGACAGGGGGCGACTATGGCTACACCTTC
>.|.|TRBV5-1|TRBJ1-5
CASSLGTVDQPQHF
TGCGCCAGCAGCTTGGGGACAGTGGATCAGCCCCAGCATTTT
>.|TRBD2|TRBV5-1|TRBJ2-7
CASSFRSGSSYEQYF
TGCGCCAGCAGCTTCAGGAGCGGGAGTTCTTACGAGCAGTACTTC
>.|TRBD1|TRBV5-1|TRBJ1-4
CASSLVGQGSEKLFF
TGCGCCAGCAGCTTGGTGGGACAGGGGAGTGAAAAACTGTTTTTT
>.|.|TRBV19|TRBJ2-2
CATRQAQGNTGELFF
TGTGCCACCCGGCAGGCCCAGGGGAACACCGGGGAGCTGTTTTTT
>.|.|TRBV5-1|TRBJ2-7
CASSPAGDPYEQYF
TGCGCCAGCAGCCCGGCAGGGGACCCCTACGAGCAGTACTTC
>.|TRBD1|TRBV5-1|TRBJ2-6
CASSLVRGPGANVLTF
TGCGCCAGCAGCTTGGTCAGGGGGCCTGGGGCCAACGTCCTGACTTTC
>.|TRBD2|TRBV5-1|TRBJ2-5
CASSLATAGEAETQYF
TGCGCCAGCAGCTTGGCCACTGCGGGAGAGGCCGAGACCCAGTACTTC
>.|TRBD1|TRBV11-2|TRBJ2-5
CASSPLLQGRETQYF
TGTGCCAGCAGCCCTCTATTACAGGGGCGGGAGACCCAGTACTTC
>.|TRBD1|TRBV4-2|TRBJ1-3
CASSQDTGAGNTIYF
TGTGCCAGCAGCCAAGATACAGGGGCTGGAAACACCATATATTTT
>.|TRBD1|TRBV5-1|TRBJ1-2
CASSLAPGTGVRGYTF
TGCGCCAGCAGCTTGGCTCCCGGGACAGGGGTGAGAGGCTACACCTTC
>.|.|TRBV4-1|TRBJ1-1
CASSHGTPRNTEAFF
TGCGCCAGCAGCCACGGGACACCTAGGAACACTGAAGCTTTCTTT
>.|TRBD1|TRBV5-4|TRBJ2-1
CASSSGQGARFREFF
TGTGCCAGCAGCTCAGGACAGGGGGCGAGGTTTAGGGAGTTCTTC
>few|.|TRBV7-8|TRBJ2-7
CASSLSYEQYF
TGTGCCAGCAGCCTCTCCTACGAGCAGTACTTC
>.|TRBD2|TRBV6-5|TRBJ2-7
CASSTPGLRYEQYF
TGTGCCAGCAGCACTCCGGGACTACGCTACGAGCAGTACTTC
>once|TRBD2|TRBV19|TRBJ2-2
CASSGTSGRYTGELFF
TGTGCCAGTAGTGGGACTAGCGGGAGGTACACCGGGGAGCTGTTTTTT
>once|TRBD2|TRBV19|TRBJ2-3
CASSPQLAGTDTQYF
TGTGCCAGTAGTCCCCAACTAGCGGGCACAGATACGCAGTATTTT
>.|.|TRBV28|TRBJ1-1
CASAGSPNTEAFF
TGTGCCTCTGCCGGTAGTCCGAACACTGAAGCTTTCTTT
>.|TRBD2|TRBV6-4|TRBJ2-7
CASSEQPGLAGYEQYF
TGTGCCAGCAGTGAACAACCGGGACTAGCGGGATACGAGCAGTACTTC
>.|TRBD1|TRBV28|TRBJ2-7
CASSFQIRDRGPYEQYF
TGTGCCAGCAGTTTCCAAATCCGGGACAGGGGTCCCTACGAGCAGTACTTC
>once|TRBD2|TRBV5-4|TRBJ2-3
CASSMTSGRARDTQYF
TGTGCCAGCAGCATGACTAGCGGGAGGGCCAGAGATACGCAGTATTTT
>.|TRBD1|TRBV18|TRBJ1-2
CASSPFNRGRGYGYTF
TGTGCCAGCTCACCATTTAACAGGGGAAGGGGCTATGGCTACACCTTC
>.|.|TRBV27|TRBJ1-3
CASSLLPGGGNTIYF
TGTGCCAGCAGTTTATTACCCGGCGGTGGAAACACCATATATTTT
>.|TRBD1|TRBV19|TRBJ1-1
CASSFGQGTEAFF
TGTGCCAGTAGTTTCGGACAGGGGACTGAAGCTTTCTTT
>.|.|TRBV28|TRBJ2-3
CASSLSRGQDTQYF
TGTGCCAGCAGTTTATCTAGGGGCCAAGATACGCAGTATTTT
>.|TRBD1|TRBV2|TRBJ2-1
CASSLSGTGVIYNEQFF
TGTGCCAGCAGTCTCTCGGGGACAGGGGTTATCTACAATGAGCAGTTCTTC
>.|.|TRBV4-1|TRBJ2-3
CASSQDRADSSTDTQYF
TGCGCCAGCAGCCAAGATCGAGCGGACTCTAGCACAGATACGCAGTATTTT
>.|.|TRBV2|TRBJ1-3
CAIDMSSGNTIYF
TGTGCCATCGATATGAGCTCTGGAAACACCATATATTTT
>.|.|TRBV30|TRBJ1-1
CAWSGGDSTEAFF
TGTGCCTGGAGTGGAGGAGATAGCACTGAAGCTTTCTTT
>.|TRBD1|TRBV6-1|TRBJ1-5
CASGTGSQQPQHF
TGTGCCAGCGGGACAGGGTCTCAGCAGCCCCAGCATTTT
>.|.|TRBV6-1|TRBJ2-5
CASSEARGAFQETQYF
TGTGCCAGCAGTGAAGCGCGCGGGGCTTTTCAAGAGACCCAGTACTTC
>.|.|TRBV5-1|TRBJ2-1
CASSPPGGGGVYNEQFF
TGCGCCAGCAGCCCCCCGGGAGGGGGCGGGGTTTACAATGAGCAGTTCTTC
>.|.|TRBV30|TRBJ2-2
CAWRGDINTGELFF
TGTGCCTGGAGGGGGGACATAAACACCGGGGAGCTGTTTTTT
>few|TRBD1|TRBV19|TRBJ2-7
CASSLGTGATYEQYF
TGTGCCAGTAGCCTTGGGACAGGGGCAACCTACGAGCAGTACTTC
>few|TRBD2|TRBV19|TRBJ2-7
CAASSGGSYEQYF
TGTGCCGCCTCTAGCGGGGGTTCCTACGAGCAGTACTTC
>.|.|TRBV21-1|TRBJ2-1
CASSTRARDRGASEQFF
TGTGCCAGCAGCACCCGAGCCCGGGACAGGGGGGCGAGTGAGCAGTTCTTC
>.|.|TRBV5-1|TRBJ2-5
CASRDNQETQYF
TGCGCCAGCCGGGACAACCAAGAGACCCAGTACTTC
>.|.|TRBV7-2|TRBJ1-1
CASSLLTASNTEAFF
TGTGCCAGCAGCTTACTGACAGCCTCAAACACTGAAGCTTTCTTT
>.|TRBD1|TRBV7-3|TRBJ2-4
CASSSLGQGRSLQYF
TGTGCCAGCAGCTCCCTAGGACAGGGCCGGTCGCTTCAGTACTTC
>few|TRBD2|TRBV6-5|TRBJ2-7
CASSYLGGYEQYF
TGTGCCAGCAGTTACCTGGGGGGGTACGAGCAGTACTTC
>.|TRBD2|TRBV19|TRBJ2-1
CASSLGTSGSHNEQFF
TGTGCCAGTAGTCTGGGGACTAGCGGCAGCCACAATGAGCAGTTCTTC
>.|.|TRBV29-1|TRBJ1-4
CSVGNTGTDGKLFF
TGCAGCGTTGGAAATACAGGAACAGACGGAAAACTGTTTTTT
>once|.|TRBV11-2|TRBJ2-1
CASSPRGGRVYNEQFF
TGTGCCAGCAGCCCAAGGGGGGGGAGGGTCTACAATGAGCAGTTCTTC
>.|TRBD1|TRBV6-6|TRBJ1-4
CAGTETGEREKLFF
TGTGCCGGCACCGAGACAGGGGAACGAGAAAAACTGTTTTTT
>.|.|TRBV9|TRBJ2-7
CASSVAFGGSGEQYF
TGTGCCAGCAGCGTAGCCTTTGGAGGGTCGGGGGAGCAGTACTTC
>.|.|TRBV7-8|TRBJ1-5
CASSLARAINPGNQPQHF
TGTGCCAGCAGCTTAGCGCGTGCGATAAATCCAGGGAATCAGCCCCAGCATTTT
>.|.|TRBV7-9|TRBJ2-2
CASSLRGPNTGELFF
TGTGCCAGCAGCTTAAGGGGTCCCAACACCGGGGAGCTGTTTTTT
>.|TRBD2|TRBV9|TRBJ2-1
CASSPGLAGGGNEQFF
TGTGCCAGCAGCCCCGGACTAGCGGGGGGGGGCAATGAGCAGTTCTTC
>.|.|TRBV5-1|TRBJ2-4
CASSLGFGENIQYF
TGCGCCAGCAGCTTGGGGTTCGGGGAAAACATTCAGTACTTC
>.|TRBD2|TRBV5-6|TRBJ2-3
CASSLVGLAVSTDTQYF
TGTGCCAGCAGCTTAGTAGGACTAGCGGTTAGCACAGATACGCAGTATTTT